A selection of T cell receptor beta chains follows, all from one sample in a study of shared clonotypes between healthy human individuals. Profiled with immunoSEQ multiplex PCR; TCRdb holds only in-frame clones, not every one. Here the sample spans around 2,000,000 clones, about 95% being singletons. Material for sequencing was naive CD8+ T cells sorted from blood. These receptors were obtained from a man aged 18 to 35 in good health. Each CDR3 is given with its conserved first and last residue. A D gene is named only where the DNA matches it firmly. Size is omitted from some rows. Given values are once, few, many or a class for expanded clones.

clone size,D gene,J gene,CDR3 length,V gene,CDR3 protein,CDR3 DNA
NA,NA,TRBJ2-7,14,TRBV5-1,CASSLEGASYEQYF,TGCGCCAGCAGCTTGGAAGGGGCCTCCTACGAGCAGTACTTC
NA,NA,TRBJ2-5,13,TRBV7-9,CASGRETGETQYF,TGTGCCAGCGGGCGTGAGACGGGAGAGACCCAGTACTTC
NA,NA,TRBJ2-1,15,TRBV7-9,CASSLPGGSYNEQFF,TGTGCCAGCAGCTTGCCCGGGGGCTCCTACAATGAGCAGTTCTTC
NA,NA,TRBJ2-7,13,TRBV19,CASSISPWVEQYF,TGTGCCAGTAGTATCAGTCCTTGGGTAGAGCAGTACTTC
NA,NA,TRBJ2-2,13,TRBV6-1,CASSDEGSGELFF,TGTGCCAGCAGTGACGAGGGATCCGGGGAGCTGTTTTTT
NA,TRBD1,TRBJ1-2,14,TRBV7-6,CASSLTGTGYGYTF,TGTGCCAGCAGCTTGACCGGGACAGGTTATGGCTACACCTTC
once,TRBD1,TRBJ2-2,15,TRBV7-6,CASSPGQGTTGELFF,TGTGCCAGCAGCCCGGGACAGGGGACCACCGGGGAGCTGTTTTTT
NA,NA,TRBJ2-5,16,TRBV4-2,CASSQDRGGPQETQYF,TGTGCCAGCAGCCAAGATCGGGGCGGGCCACAAGAGACCCAGTACTTC
NA,TRBD1,TRBJ2-3,14,TRBV11-2,CASSSGQGTDTQYF,TGTGCCAGCAGCTCGGGACAGGGGACAGATACGCAGTATTTT
NA,NA,TRBJ2-2,15,TRBV7-9,CASSLVGSNTGELFF,TGTGCCAGCAGCTTAGTAGGTTCGAACACCGGGGAGCTGTTTTTT
NA,TRBD2,TRBJ2-3,16,TRBV5-6,CASSPGTSGYTDTQYF,TGTGCCAGCAGCCCAGGGACTAGCGGATACACAGATACGCAGTATTTT
NA,NA,TRBJ2-2,15,TRBV12-5,CASGPPGLLTGELFF,TGTGCTAGTGGTCCCCCGGGACTTCTCACCGGGGAGCTGTTTTTT
NA,NA,TRBJ1-1,18,TRBV11-2,CASSLDRYMEIGNTEAFF,TGTGCCAGCAGCTTAGACCGTTACATGGAAATAGGGAACACTGAAGCTTTCTTT
NA,NA,TRBJ2-1,14,TRBV28,CASSFGGSGHEQFF,TGTGCCAGCAGTTTCGGGGGTAGCGGCCATGAGCAGTTCTTC
NA,TRBD1,TRBJ2-3,18,TRBV28,CASSLARTGLTSTDTQYF,TGTGCCAGCAGTTTGGCTAGGACAGGGTTGACTAGCACAGATACGCAGTATTTT
NA,NA,TRBJ2-7,13,TRBV13,CASSRESLSEQYF,TGTGCCAGCAGCAGGGAGTCCCTATCCGAGCAGTACTTC
NA,TRBD2,TRBJ2-1,15,TRBV2,CASSPIAGGLNEQFF,TGTGCCAGCAGCCCCATAGCGGGGGGGCTCAATGAGCAGTTCTTC
NA,TRBD1,TRBJ1-1,15,TRBV9,CASSPGGATDTEAFF,TGTGCCAGCAGCCCAGGGGGGGCGACGGACACTGAAGCTTTCTTT
NA,TRBD1,TRBJ2-7,16,TRBV4-3,CASSQERTGASYEQYF,TGCGCCAGCAGCCAAGAAAGGACAGGGGCGTCCTACGAGCAGTACTTC
NA,TRBD2,TRBJ2-3,16,TRBV14,CASSHQREVWTDTQYF,TGTGCCAGCAGCCACCAGCGGGAGGTTTGGACAGATACGCAGTATTTT
NA,NA,TRBJ1-2,13,TRBV27,CASSWSRTYGYTF,TGTGCCAGCAGCTGGAGTCGGACCTATGGCTACACCTTC
once,TRBD1,TRBJ1-1,14,TRBV7-9,CASSQGGTNTEAFF,TGTGCCAGCAGCCAGGGGGGAACTAACACTGAAGCTTTCTTT
NA,TRBD2,TRBJ2-7,13,TRBV4-1,CASSPGLAYEQYF,TGCGCCAGCAGCCCGGGACTAGCCTACGAGCAGTACTTC
NA,NA,TRBJ2-7,13,TRBV27,CASSLGDTYGQYF,TGTGCCAGCAGTTTGGGGGACACCTATGGGCAGTACTTC
NA,NA,TRBJ1-6,12,TRBV9,CASSPGNSPLHF,TGTGCCAGCAGCCCAGGGAATTCACCCCTCCACTTT
NA,NA,TRBJ2-7,15,TRBV27,CASSSGPYAAYEQYF,TGTGCCAGCAGTTCCGGGCCCTACGCGGCCTACGAGCAGTACTTC
NA,TRBD2,TRBJ2-2,16,TRBV9,CASSPPTGGRAEVLFF,TGTGCCAGCAGCCCCCCGACGGGCGGGAGGGCAGAGGTGCTGTTTTTT
NA,NA,TRBJ1-4,11,TRBV10-1,CASSEGEKLFF,TGCGCCAGCAGTGAGGGCGAAAAACTGTTTTTT
NA,NA,TRBJ2-7,13,TRBV14,CASSHVPLYEQYF,TGTGCCAGCAGCCATGTTCCCCTCTACGAGCAGTACTTC
NA,TRBD2,TRBJ2-1,18,TRBV2,CASSTGLAGAVSYNEQFF,TGTGCCAGCAGCACGGGACTAGCGGGAGCGGTCTCCTACAATGAGCAGTTCTTC
NA,NA,TRBJ1-5,11,TRBV2,CASRNNQPQHF,TGTGCCAGCAGGAACAATCAGCCCCAGCATTTT
NA,NA,TRBJ2-7,12,TRBV30,CAWNLSGNEQYF,TGTGCCTGGAATTTATCCGGGAACGAGCAGTACTTC
NA,NA,TRBJ2-3,14,TRBV11-1,CASSLATDTDTQYF,TGTGCCAGCAGCTTAGCTACAGACACAGATACGCAGTATTTT
NA,TRBD2,TRBJ2-6,20,TRBV9,CASSDSSGVLPSSGANVLTF,TGTGCCAGCAGCGATTCTAGCGGGGTCTTACCTTCCTCTGGGGCCAACGTCCTGACTTTC
NA,NA,TRBJ2-7,15,TRBV13,CASSPRAETPREQYF,TGTGCCAGCAGCCCCCGGGCCGAGACCCCACGCGAGCAGTACTTC
NA,NA,TRBJ2-2,14,TRBV2,CASSEDSRAGELFF,TGTGCCAGCAGTGAAGATAGTAGGGCCGGGGAGCTGTTTTTT
NA,NA,TRBJ1-2,12,TRBV19,CASSMAGDGYTF,TGTGCCAGTAGTATGGCAGGGGATGGCTACACCTTC
few,TRBD1,TRBJ1-2,16,TRBV27,CALRGAGGKRDYGYTF,TGTGCCCTCCGAGGGGCAGGGGGCAAGCGCGACTATGGCTACACCTTC
NA,NA,TRBJ2-3,16,TRBV5-5,CASSIGTTTSTDTQYF,TGTGCCAGCAGCATTGGGACAACTACTAGCACAGATACGCAGTATTTT
once,TRBD2,TRBJ2-1,15,TRBV9,CASSVAGTSGDEQFF,TGTGCCAGCAGCGTAGCTGGGACTAGCGGGGATGAGCAGTTCTTC
NA,TRBD2,TRBJ2-7,16,TRBV27,CASSLTSSGIGNEQYF,TGTGCCAGCAGTTTGACATCTAGCGGGATTGGAAACGAGCAGTACTTC
NA,TRBD1,TRBJ1-2,15,TRBV14,CASSGQGILGYGYTF,TGTGCCAGCAGCGGACAGGGAATTTTAGGCTATGGCTACACCTTC
once,NA,TRBJ1-1,15,TRBV7-2,CASSLRGRGETEAFF,TGTGCCAGCAGCTTAAGAGGACGAGGGGAAACTGAAGCTTTCTTT
NA,NA,TRBJ2-1,18,TRBV19,CASSIYGGSGEAYNEQFF,TGTGCCAGTAGTATATACGGTGGTAGCGGAGAAGCCTACAATGAGCAGTTCTTC
NA,NA,TRBJ2-7,13,TRBV7-2,CASSLSRSYEQYF,TGTGCCAGCAGCTTGTCCAGATCCTACGAGCAGTACTTC
NA,NA,TRBJ2-7,12,TRBV30,CAWTGDSYEQYF,TGTGCCTGGACAGGGGACTCCTACGAGCAGTACTTC
few,NA,TRBJ1-5,12,TRBV30,CAWSVQGQPQHF,TGTGCCTGGAGTGTACAGGGTCAGCCCCAGCATTTT
NA,TRBD2,TRBJ2-5,16,TRBV5-6,CASSPSTSGGLETQYF,TGTGCCAGCAGCCCCTCGACTAGCGGGGGTCTGGAGACCCAGTACTTC
NA,NA,TRBJ1-5,14,TRBV7-9,CASTSGGWNQPQHF,TGTGCCAGCACCTCGGGGGGTTGGAATCAGCCCCAGCATTTT
NA,NA,TRBJ2-1,16,TRBV11-2,CASSSNRVYPYNEQFF,TGTGCCAGCAGCTCCAACCGGGTATATCCCTACAATGAGCAGTTCTTC
NA,NA,TRBJ1-3,17,TRBV27,CASSLDVGGKTGNTIYF,TGTGCCAGCAGTTTAGACGTCGGGGGGAAAACTGGAAACACCATATATTTT
once,NA,TRBJ2-4,15,TRBV4-1,CASSQEFGAPNIQYF,TGCGCCAGCAGCCAAGAGTTCGGGGCCCCCAACATTCAGTACTTC
NA,NA,TRBJ1-1,13,TRBV28,CASSLVGGPEAFF,TGTGCCAGCAGTTTAGTCGGAGGCCCTGAAGCTTTCTTT
NA,TRBD1,TRBJ2-1,17,TRBV7-6,CASSLIVAGGAYNEQFF,TGTGCCAGCAGCTTAATCGTGGCAGGGGGCGCCTACAATGAGCAGTTCTTC
NA,NA,TRBJ1-1,11,TRBV28,CASSDTSEAFF,TGTGCCAGCAGCGACACCTCTGAAGCTTTCTTT
NA,TRBD1,TRBJ2-7,16,TRBV5-1,CASSRGNRDSSYEQYF,TGCGCCAGCAGCCGAGGCAACCGGGACAGCTCCTACGAGCAGTACTTC
NA,TRBD1,TRBJ1-1,19,TRBV14,CASSQDSVDRGGIDTEAFF,TGTGCCAGCAGCCAAGATTCAGTAGACAGGGGAGGGATCGACACTGAAGCTTTCTTT
NA,NA,TRBJ1-4,14,TRBV7-9,CASSAPGVYEKLFF,TGTGCCAGCAGCGCCCCCGGTGTGTACGAAAAACTGTTTTTT
NA,NA,TRBJ2-7,14,TRBV16,CASSQSRTDGEQYF,TGTGCCAGCAGCCAATCCCGGACAGATGGCGAGCAGTACTTC